The 3 T cell receptor beta chains below come from one sample, sequenced in a study of T cells in localized non-small cell lung cancer. Generated by immunoSEQ multiplex PCR, the TCRdb table keeps only in-frame clones and is missing some. This sample has 50,000 to 55,000 clones; around 87% occur once, and the top ten carry about 16%. Sequencing used PBMCs, obtained before any cancer treatment. The receptor set was obtained from a female donor with stage II lung adenocarcinoma.

There are a few counts of this clone. The rearrangement uses TRBV6-6 and TRBJ1-1; D not resolved. Germline CDR1 is MNHNY and CDR2 is SVGAGI (reference sequence). This CDR3 spans 13 amino acids. With 7 bases removed from V and 1 base from J, the gap between germline ends came to 10 bases. CDR3 coding DNA: TGTGCCAGCAACCCTGACAAGAACACTGAAGCTTTCTTT. As protein: CASNPDKNTEAFF.

This clone was counted a few times. CDR3 nucleotides: TGTGCCAGCAGTAGCGGGGGGCGGGTTACCGGGGAGCTGTTTTTT. Protein product: CASSSGGRVTGELFF. The chain links TRBV5-4 to TRBJ2-2; 10 positions match TRBD2. The germline V gene has CDR1 SGHNT and CDR2 YYREEE (reference sequence). With V trimmed by 5 bases and J by 5 bases, 6 bases remained unmatched. The CDR3 spans 15 residues.

The rearrangement uses TRBV10-1 and TRBJ1-1; D is unresolved. V gave up 4 bases and J gave up 1 base, with 4 bases separating them. The CDR3 consists of 12 residues. Germline V gives CDR1 WNHNN, CDR2 SYGVQD (reference sequence). CDR3 sequence: CASSAGNTEAFF. For the CDR3, the DNA is TGCGCCAGCAGTGCGGGGAACACTGAAGCTTTCTTT.